Shown below are 2 T cell receptor beta chains from a single sample sequenced in a study of neurological immune-mediated disorders. The time point is: longitudinal time-point 3. TCRdb reprocessed the 5' RACE reads via MiXCR and lists one record per CDR3 protein. The sample has approximately 85,000 distinct CDR3 sequences, around 4.7% seen once. Sequencing was performed on PBMCs. These TCRs come from a woman aged 60-75 years with multiple sclerosis.

This clonotype was picked up many times. V is TRBV6-5 and J is TRBJ1-5; possibly TRBD1 for D (5 bases). The CDR3 is made up of 16 amino acids. The ends were cut back, 6 bases at V and 2 bases at J, with 17 bases in the middle. Germline loops: CDR1 MNHEY, CDR2 SVGAGI. CDR3 residues: CASRGDGRGGNQPQHF. The CDR3 DNA is TGTGCCAGCAGGGGGGATGGTCGGGGCGGCAATCAGCCCCAGCATTTT.

At least ten counts were recorded for this clonotype. This chain joins TRBV29-1 and TRBJ1-1; weak D call: TRBD1 (5 bases). From germline, CDR1 is SQVTM and CDR2 ANQGSEA. CDR3 length equals 11 residues. This chain's CDR3 is CTIGANTEAFF. In DNA, the CDR3 is TGCACCATAGGGGCGAACACTGAAGCTTTCTTT.